The 24 T cell receptor beta chains presented below share a single source sample, sequenced in a study of shared clonotypes between healthy human individuals. The table came from immunoSEQ multiplex PCR; TCRdb's copy has only in-frame clones and leaves some out. Of about 1.1 million clones in the sample, 60% to 85% were seen once. Material: memory CD4+ T cells from PBMCs. Subset reported: CD45RA-negative fraction. These TCRs come from a man between 18 and 35 years old in good health. Some clones in this sample may be carry-over from other donors' samples.

This chain connects TRBV5-1 to TRBJ1-2; possibly TRBD1 for D (5 bases). The CDR3 has 15 residues. CDR1 and CDR2 (germline): SGHRS, YFSETQ. The germline V and J ends were trimmed by 0 bases and 4 bases, with 13 bases remaining between them. CDR3 nucleotides: TGCGCCAGCAGCTTGGTCAGGGAGGGTGGCTATGGCTACACCTTC. Translation: CASSLVREGGYGYTF.

This clone was seen more than once but under ten times. V and J are TRBV2 and TRBJ1-1; a weak D match, TRBD1 (5 bases). The CDR3 spans 13 residues. Trimming removed 4 bases at V and 6 bases at J, with 12 bases between. The germline CDR1 and CDR2 sequences are SNHLY and FYNNEI. The CDR3 here is CASSGRGLAEAFF. CDR3 coding DNA: TGTGCCAGCAGTGGGCGGGGGTTGGCTGAAGCTTTCTTT.

V is TRBV29-1 and J is TRBJ2-7; D remains unclear. CDR1 is SQVTM, CDR2 ANQGSEA, per germline. The CDR3 is 12 amino acids. V gave up 4 bases and J gave up 6 bases, with 13 bases separating them. The CDR3 coding sequence is TGCAGCGTTGGACATCGGTTACGCGAGCAGTACTTC. Translation gives CSVGHRLREQYF.

This clone was detected only once. J is TRBJ2-7 and V is TRBV9; 9 bases match TRBD1. Germline V gene data show CDR1 as SGDLS and CDR2 as YYNGEE. V gave up 2 bases and J gave up 6 bases; unmatched junction bases: 9. The CDR3 is 15 amino acids. CDR3 loop: CASSVAGTGSSEQYF. The DNA of the CDR3 is TGTGCCAGCAGCGTCGCCGGGACAGGGAGTTCCGAGCAGTACTTC.

A word on this clone: The germline gene is not matched at one end of the junction; a read error may be the cause. Other DNA sequences from this sample encode an identical CDR3 as well. The rearrangement joins TRBV5-1 to TRBJ2-5; 13 bases are shared with TRBD2. CDR3 length: 15 amino acids. Germline assignment: CDR1 SGHRS and CDR2 YFSETQ. The CDR3 DNA reads TGCGCCAGCAGCTTTGGACTAGCGGGAGTCGAGACCCAATACTTC. Protein: CASSFGLAGVETQYF.

V gene TRBV7-8 combines with J gene TRBJ1-2; TRBD1 is a possible D gene (6 bases). The CDR3 loop spans 16 amino acids. The germline CDR1 and CDR2 sequences are SGHVS and FQNEAQ. V shed 2 bases and J shed 3 bases, with 16 bases lying between them. The CDR3 DNA is TGTGCCAGCAGCTTACAATCGTGGGGGCCCGACTATGGCTACACCTTC. Amino acids: CASSLQSWGPDYGYTF. The full variable domain, its missing parts supplied by reference TRBV7-8 and TRBJ1-2, is GAGVSQSPRYKVAKRGQDVALRCDPISGHVSLFWYQQALGQGPEFLTYFQNEAQLDKSGLPSDRFFAERPEGSVSTLKIQRTQQEDSAVYLCASSLQSWGPDYGYTFGSGTRLTVV.

This chain connects TRBV6-5 to TRBJ1-2; D is ambiguous. V was trimmed by 6 bases and J by 8 bases, leaving 22 bases between them. The CDR3 has 15 amino acids. Germline V lookup: CDR1 MNHEY, CDR2 SVGAGI. CDR3 sequence: CASRSPVVPMGGYTF. The CDR3, as DNA: TGTGCCAGCAGGTCACCAGTGGTGCCTATGGGGGGCTACACCTTC.

This rearrangement joins TRBV29-1 to TRBJ2-5; D is possibly TRBD1 or TRBD2 (6 bases each). The CDR3 sequence is 13 residues long. From germline, CDR1 is SQVTM and CDR2 ANQGSEA. Trimming pared 1 base from V and 5 bases from J, leaving 11 bases between. The CDR3 DNA reads as TGCAGCGTTGAAGTGGGGGGCTGGGAGACCCAGTACTTC. Protein product: CSVEVGGWETQYF.

The rearrangement links TRBV28 to TRBJ1-1; 10 nucleotides align to TRBD1. CDR1 is MDHEN and CDR2 is SYDVKM in the germline V gene. V gave up 8 bases and J gave up 3 bases; unmatched junction bases: 9. The CDR3 runs to 15 residues. The CDR3 loop reads CASRTTGTGDTEAFF. CDR3 bases: TGTGCCAGCCGAACAACCGGGACAGGGGACACTGAAGCTTTCTTT.

DNA of the CDR3: TGTGCCAGCAGCCCTTATTCGAAGGACTACACCTTC. Its translation: CASSPYSKDYTF. The J gene is TRBJ1-2, the V gene TRBV7-2; D is uncertain. V was pared by 5 bases and J by 10 bases, with 14 bases between. The CDR3 is 12 amino acids. Germline V CDR1 and CDR2: SGHTA, FQGNSA.

For the CDR3, the DNA is TGTGCCAGTAGCATTATCGAATTCACCGGGGAGCTGTTTTTT. It specifies CASSIIEFTGELFF. V usage is TRBV19 and J usage is TRBJ2-2; D gene ambiguous. From germline, CDR1 is LNHDA and CDR2 SQIVND (reference sequence). Trimming cost V 6 bases and J 4 bases, with 12 bases left between them. The CDR3 covers 14 residues.

This rearrangement joins TRBV29-1 to TRBJ1-1; 8 nucleotides agree with TRBD1. Germline trimming cut 3 bases from V and 5 bases from J; bases unmatched to any gene: 5. The CDR3 consists of 13 residues. From germline, CDR1 is SQVTM and CDR2 ANQGSEA. Here the CDR3 reads CSVEAGGWTEAFF. The DNA for the CDR3 is TGCAGCGTTGAGGCAGGGGGCTGGACTGAAGCTTTCTTT.

The chain uses TRBV5-1 and TRBJ2-1; D is perhaps TRBD2 (6 bases). Looked up from germline, CDR1 is SGHRS and CDR2 is YFSETQ. V was clipped by 4 bases and J by 6 bases, with 14 bases between them. This CDR3 is built from 14 residues. CDR3 DNA: TGCGCCAGCAGCCAAACGCTGGGGGGCAATGAGCAGTTCTTC. Its protein is CASSQTLGGNEQFF.

V gene TRBV30 combines with J gene TRBJ2-7, with 8 bases matching TRBD2. Germline trimming cut 2 bases from V and 1 base from J; bases unmatched to any gene: 7. This CDR3 has 15 amino acids. Germline assignment: CDR1 GTSNPN and CDR2 SVGIG (reference sequence). The CDR3 loop reads CAWSPASGFSYEQYF. The CDR3 DNA sequence: TGTGCCTGGAGTCCGGCTAGCGGGTTTTCCTACGAGCAGTACTTC. Filled out from reference TRBV30 and TRBJ2-7, the complete variable domain reads SQTIHQWPATLVQPVGSPLSLECTVEGTSNPNLYWYRQAAGRGLQLLFYSVGIGQISSEVPQNLSASRPQDRQFILSSKKLLLSDSGFYLCAWSPASGFSYEQYFGPGTRLTVT.

The chain has TRBV23-1 and TRBJ1-2; D call uncertain. TRBV23-1 is given ORF status, its function remaining uncertain. V was trimmed by 7 bases and J by 14 bases, leaving 20 bases between them. This CDR3 is 12 amino acids long. For the CDR3, the DNA is TGCGCCAGCACTCCGCAGCCCTACAAGAGGACCTTC. It specifies CASTPQPYKRTF.

The chain links TRBV28 to TRBJ2-7; D gene ambiguous. V lost 2 bases, J lost 3 bases, and 8 bases lay in between. The CDR3 has 13 amino acids. Germline CDR1 and CDR2: MDHEN and SYDVKM. The DNA for the CDR3 is TGTGCCAGCAGTTTAGGATCTCTCTACGAGCAGTACTTC. Translated: CASSLGSLYEQYF.

The rearrangement joins TRBV10-3 to TRBJ2-7; 9 bases line up with TRBD1. Germline CDR1 ENHRY, CDR2 SYGVKD. Trimming at V came to 7 bases and at J to 3 bases, leaving 4 bases not matched to a gene. The CDR3 has 13 residues. The DNA of the CDR3 is TGTGCCATCAATCGGGACAGGGACTACGAGCAGTACTTC. Translating it yields CAINRDRDYEQYF.

The chain employs TRBV5-1 and TRBJ2-3; D not resolved. The CDR3 has 15 amino acids. Germline V gives CDR1 SGHRS, CDR2 YFSETQ. V lost 0 bases, J lost 1 base, and 9 bases lay in between. CDR3 sequence (DNA): TGCGCCAGCAGCTTGGGCAATACGGGCACAGATACGCAGTATTTT. Its protein product is CASSLGNTGTDTQYF. The full variable domain, rest sourced from reference TRBV5-1 and TRBJ2-3, is KAGVTQTPRYLIKTRGQQVTLSCSPISGHRSVSWYQQTPGQGLQFLFEYFSETQRNKGNFPGRFSGRQFSNSRSEMNVSTLELGDSALYLCASSLGNTGTDTQYFGPGTRLTVL.

The chain carries TRBV5-1 and TRBJ2-1; possibly TRBD1 for D (5 bases). V shed 0 bases and J shed 2 bases, with 9 bases lying between them. Germline CDR1 and CDR2: SGHRS and YFSETQ. CDR3 length: 15 residues. The CDR3 sequence: CASSLGTQTYNEQFF. CDR3 sequence (DNA): TGCGCCAGCAGCTTGGGGACACAGACCTACAATGAGCAGTTCTTC.

The chain combines TRBV29-1 with TRBJ1-3, with unresolved D. The CDR3 consists of 14 residues. The germline V gene has CDR1 SQVTM and CDR2 ANQGSEA. V lost 7 bases, J lost 2 bases, and 15 bases lay in between. This CDR3 reads CSASQAGAGNTIYF. DNA of the CDR3: TGCAGCGCCTCCCAGGCGGGCGCTGGAAACACCATATATTTT.

The CDR3 nucleotides are TGCGCCAGCAAAGACCAGGGGAATAGTGGTGAGCAGTACTTC. Residues: CASKDQGNSGEQYF. V is TRBV5-1 and J is TRBJ2-7; D is possibly TRBD1 (6 bases). This CDR3 has 14 residues. The V end was cut by 6 bases, the J end by 7 bases, with 20 bases between. The germline CDR1 and CDR2 sequences are SGHRS and YFSETQ. Full variable domain (rest looked up from reference TRBV5-1 and TRBJ2-7): KAGVTQTPRYLIKTRGQQVTLSCSPISGHRSVSWYQQTPGQGLQFLFEYFSETQRNKGNFPGRFSGRQFSNSRSEMNVSTLELGDSALYLCASKDQGNSGEQYFGPGTRLTVT.

V and J are TRBV4-1 and TRBJ2-7, with D unresolved. The V gene's germline CDR1 is MGHRA and CDR2 YSYEKL. This CDR3 comprises 17 residues. The germline V and J ends were trimmed by 2 bases and 0 bases, with 17 bases remaining between them. The CDR3, as DNA: TGCGCCAGCAGCCAATTGAAGACCTCCGTAGGCTCCTACGAGCAGTACTTC. This gives the protein CASSQLKTSVGSYEQYF.

The V call is TRBV6-6, the J call TRBJ2-3; D is unclear. Trimming stripped 0 bases from V and 4 bases from J, with 5 bases between. Germline V lookup: CDR1 MNHNY, CDR2 SVGAGI (reference sequence). This CDR3 comprises 13 residues. The CDR3 reads CASSYSTADTQYF. The DNA for the CDR3 is TGTGCCAGCAGTTACTCCACAGCAGATACGCAGTATTTT.

This clone was seen more than once but under ten times. Other DNA sequences in the same sample also yield this CDR3. V gene TRBV30 combines with J gene TRBJ1-1; D gene uncertain. The ends were cut back, 0 bases at V and 0 bases at J, with 5 bases in the middle. The CDR3 sequence is 13 residues long. Looked up from germline, CDR1 is GTSNPN and CDR2 is SVGIG (reference sequence). As DNA, the CDR3 is TGTGCCTGGAGTGTTCAGGTGAACACTGAAGCTTTCTTT. Translated, it gives CAWSVQVNTEAFF.